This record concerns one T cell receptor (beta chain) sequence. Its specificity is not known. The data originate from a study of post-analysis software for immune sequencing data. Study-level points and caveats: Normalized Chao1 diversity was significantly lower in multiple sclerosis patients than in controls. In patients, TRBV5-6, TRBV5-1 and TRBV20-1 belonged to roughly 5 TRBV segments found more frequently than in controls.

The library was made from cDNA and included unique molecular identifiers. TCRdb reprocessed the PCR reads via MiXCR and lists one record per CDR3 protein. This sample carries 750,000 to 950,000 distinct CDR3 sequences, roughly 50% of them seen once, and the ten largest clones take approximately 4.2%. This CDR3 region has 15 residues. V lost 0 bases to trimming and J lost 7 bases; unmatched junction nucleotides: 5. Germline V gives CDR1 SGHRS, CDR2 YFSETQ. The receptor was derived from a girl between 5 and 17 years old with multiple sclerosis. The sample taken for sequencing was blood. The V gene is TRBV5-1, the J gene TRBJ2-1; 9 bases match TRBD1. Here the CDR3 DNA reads TGCGCCAGCAGCTTGGTCGGGACAGGGAGGAATGAGCAGTTCTTC. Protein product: CASSLVGTGRNEQFF.